These 14 T cell receptor beta chains share one sample of origin, sequenced in a study of blood T cell repertoires in COVID-19. Method: immunoSEQ multiplex PCR; TCRdb's copy keeps in-frame clones and lacks some. This table holds about 320,000 clones, around 86% found once. The specimen was PBMCs or T cells enriched from blood (not recorded which). The receptor source for this set is a young woman who had recovered from COVID-19.

The rearrangement links TRBV2 to TRBJ1-4; 9 bases match TRBD1. Looked up from germline, CDR1 is SNHLY and CDR2 is FYNNEI. This CDR3 region has 13 residues. J was trimmed by 7 bases and V by 7 bases; bases with no gene match: 4. The DNA of the CDR3 is TGTGCCAGCAACAGGGGGCAGATTGAAAAACTGTTTTTT. It translates to CASNRGQIEKLFF.

This clone was observed a few times. The chain couples TRBV3-1 (or the pseudogene TRBV3-2) to TRBJ1-6, with TRBD1 identical over 8 bases. The CDR3 totals 14 residues. Germline loops: CDR1 LGHDT, CDR2 YNNKEL (reference sequence). Trimming cost V 5 bases and J 8 bases; bases outside gene matches: 5. The CDR3 nucleotides read TGTGCCAGCAGCTATGGACAGGGATATTCACCCCTCCACTTT. Its translation: CASSYGQGYSPLHF.

The V call is TRBV2, the J call TRBJ1-6; the D gene is possibly TRBD1 (5 bases). CDR3 length: 13 amino acids. V gave up 6 bases and J gave up 7 bases, with 10 bases separating them. CDR1 SNHLY and CDR2 FYNNEI come from the germline V gene. The DNA for the CDR3 is TGTGCCAGCAGGCCTGGGGGGAATTCACCCCTCCACTTT. It is translated as CASRPGGNSPLHF.

This chain connects TRBV6-1 to TRBJ1-2, with D perhaps matching TRBD1 (5 bases). Germline V CDR1 and CDR2: MNHNS, SASEGT. Trimming took 0 bases from V and 4 from J, leaving 12 bases between them. This CDR3 is 15 amino acids long. The CDR3 protein is CASSEAGLGGYGYTF. The CDR3 DNA reads as TGTGCCAGCAGTGAAGCGGGACTCGGGGGCTATGGCTACACCTTC.

This chain links TRBV3-1 (or the pseudogene TRBV3-2) with TRBJ2-2; 8 bases line up with TRBD1. The V segment lost 0 bases and the J segment 1 base; nucleotides outside the gene matches: 10. There are 19 residues in the CDR3. From germline, CDR1 is LGHDT and CDR2 YNNKEL (reference sequence). The CDR3 DNA follows: TGTGCCAGCAGCCAAGATCTTTTGGCGGGGACAGGGAACACCGGGGAGCTGTTTTTT. It specifies CASSQDLLAGTGNTGELFF.

V usage is TRBV28 and J usage is TRBJ1-1; 7 bases match TRBD1. The V segment lost 5 bases and the J segment 2 bases; nucleotides outside the gene matches: 11. Germline lookup yields CDR1 MDHEN and CDR2 SYDVKM. The CDR3 has 16 amino acids. For the CDR3, the DNA is TGTGCCAGCAGTCCAACCCCCGGGACAGTAAACACTGAAGCTTTCTTT. This translates into CASSPTPGTVNTEAFF.

This sequence joins TRBV6-5 and TRBJ1-5; the D gene is possibly TRBD1 (6 bases). The CDR3 length is 14 residues. The germline CDR1 and CDR2 sequences are MNHEY and SVGAGI. V was trimmed by 6 bases and J by 2 bases, leaving 11 bases between them. CDR3 nucleotides: TGTGCCAGCAGAACAGGGAGTGGCAATCAGCCCCAGCATTTT. Protein: CASRTGSGNQPQHF.

The chain uses TRBV7-9 and TRBJ1-4; TRBD1 agrees at 9 bases. The V and J ends lost 5 bases and 0 bases, in that order; junction bases with no gene match: 13. This CDR3 spans 19 amino acids. The germline V gene encodes CDR1 SEHNR and CDR2 FQNEAQ (reference sequence). The CDR3 reads CASSRDRVYSAATNEKLFF. The CDR3 region has the DNA TGTGCCAGCAGCCGGGACAGGGTGTATTCAGCGGCAACTAATGAAAAACTGTTTTTT.

The chain links TRBV28 to TRBJ1-1; 8 nucleotides match TRBD1. Germline loops: CDR1 MDHEN, CDR2 SYDVKM. This CDR3 comprises 16 residues. J gave up 6 bases and V 2 bases, and 11 bases lay outside the gene matches. The CDR3 is CASSLRTGGPISEAFF. CDR3 sequence (DNA): TGTGCCAGCAGTTTACGAACAGGGGGTCCGATATCTGAAGCTTTCTTT.

The rearrangement joins TRBV10-3 to TRBJ1-4, with TRBD1 identical over 7 bases. The germline V gene encodes CDR1 ENHRY and CDR2 SYGVKD. The ends lost 4 bases at V and 4 bases at J; junction bases unmatched: 6. This CDR3 has 15 amino acids. CDR3 sequence: CAISGGTENNEKLFF. The CDR3 bases are TGTGCCATCAGTGGTGGGACAGAAAATAATGAAAAACTGTTTTTT.

The chain combines TRBV5-8 with TRBJ1-2; D gene uncertain. Germline values: CDR1 SGHTS, CDR2 YDEGEE. V lost 4 bases to trimming and J lost 2 bases, with 12 bases between them. The CDR3 length is 14 residues. The DNA for the CDR3 is TGTGCCAGCAGCCCGTCCCCGGTGAACTATGGCTACACCTTC. Protein sequence: CASSPSPVNYGYTF.

The chain is built from TRBV5-1 and TRBJ1-5; 9 bases are a match to TRBD1. The CDR3 totals 16 residues. V shed 4 bases, J shed 5 bases, and the junction held 10 bases outside the gene matches. Per germline, CDR1 SGHRS and CDR2 YFSETQ. CDR3 protein: CASSETGTGYDQPQHF. Here the CDR3 DNA reads TGCGCCAGCAGCGAAACCGGGACAGGGTATGATCAGCCCCAGCATTTT.

The gene calls are TRBV30 and TRBJ2-7; TRBD1 might be the D (7 bases). The CDR3 is 13 residues long. V shed 2 bases and J shed 6 bases, with 14 bases lying between them. Germline CDR1 GTSNPN, CDR2 SVGIG (reference sequence). The CDR3 loop is CAWSRQGGSEQYF. The CDR3, as DNA: TGTGCCTGGAGTCGTCAGGGGGGCTCCGAGCAGTACTTC.

J is TRBJ1-3 and V is TRBV29-1; D is unresolved. Germline V gives CDR1 SQVTM, CDR2 ANQGSEA. The V and J ends lost 4 bases and 2 bases respectively, with 9 bases between them. This CDR3 region has 13 residues. The CDR3 loop reads CSVGEAAGNTIYF. CDR3 nucleotides: TGCAGCGTTGGGGAGGCAGCTGGAAACACCATATATTTT.